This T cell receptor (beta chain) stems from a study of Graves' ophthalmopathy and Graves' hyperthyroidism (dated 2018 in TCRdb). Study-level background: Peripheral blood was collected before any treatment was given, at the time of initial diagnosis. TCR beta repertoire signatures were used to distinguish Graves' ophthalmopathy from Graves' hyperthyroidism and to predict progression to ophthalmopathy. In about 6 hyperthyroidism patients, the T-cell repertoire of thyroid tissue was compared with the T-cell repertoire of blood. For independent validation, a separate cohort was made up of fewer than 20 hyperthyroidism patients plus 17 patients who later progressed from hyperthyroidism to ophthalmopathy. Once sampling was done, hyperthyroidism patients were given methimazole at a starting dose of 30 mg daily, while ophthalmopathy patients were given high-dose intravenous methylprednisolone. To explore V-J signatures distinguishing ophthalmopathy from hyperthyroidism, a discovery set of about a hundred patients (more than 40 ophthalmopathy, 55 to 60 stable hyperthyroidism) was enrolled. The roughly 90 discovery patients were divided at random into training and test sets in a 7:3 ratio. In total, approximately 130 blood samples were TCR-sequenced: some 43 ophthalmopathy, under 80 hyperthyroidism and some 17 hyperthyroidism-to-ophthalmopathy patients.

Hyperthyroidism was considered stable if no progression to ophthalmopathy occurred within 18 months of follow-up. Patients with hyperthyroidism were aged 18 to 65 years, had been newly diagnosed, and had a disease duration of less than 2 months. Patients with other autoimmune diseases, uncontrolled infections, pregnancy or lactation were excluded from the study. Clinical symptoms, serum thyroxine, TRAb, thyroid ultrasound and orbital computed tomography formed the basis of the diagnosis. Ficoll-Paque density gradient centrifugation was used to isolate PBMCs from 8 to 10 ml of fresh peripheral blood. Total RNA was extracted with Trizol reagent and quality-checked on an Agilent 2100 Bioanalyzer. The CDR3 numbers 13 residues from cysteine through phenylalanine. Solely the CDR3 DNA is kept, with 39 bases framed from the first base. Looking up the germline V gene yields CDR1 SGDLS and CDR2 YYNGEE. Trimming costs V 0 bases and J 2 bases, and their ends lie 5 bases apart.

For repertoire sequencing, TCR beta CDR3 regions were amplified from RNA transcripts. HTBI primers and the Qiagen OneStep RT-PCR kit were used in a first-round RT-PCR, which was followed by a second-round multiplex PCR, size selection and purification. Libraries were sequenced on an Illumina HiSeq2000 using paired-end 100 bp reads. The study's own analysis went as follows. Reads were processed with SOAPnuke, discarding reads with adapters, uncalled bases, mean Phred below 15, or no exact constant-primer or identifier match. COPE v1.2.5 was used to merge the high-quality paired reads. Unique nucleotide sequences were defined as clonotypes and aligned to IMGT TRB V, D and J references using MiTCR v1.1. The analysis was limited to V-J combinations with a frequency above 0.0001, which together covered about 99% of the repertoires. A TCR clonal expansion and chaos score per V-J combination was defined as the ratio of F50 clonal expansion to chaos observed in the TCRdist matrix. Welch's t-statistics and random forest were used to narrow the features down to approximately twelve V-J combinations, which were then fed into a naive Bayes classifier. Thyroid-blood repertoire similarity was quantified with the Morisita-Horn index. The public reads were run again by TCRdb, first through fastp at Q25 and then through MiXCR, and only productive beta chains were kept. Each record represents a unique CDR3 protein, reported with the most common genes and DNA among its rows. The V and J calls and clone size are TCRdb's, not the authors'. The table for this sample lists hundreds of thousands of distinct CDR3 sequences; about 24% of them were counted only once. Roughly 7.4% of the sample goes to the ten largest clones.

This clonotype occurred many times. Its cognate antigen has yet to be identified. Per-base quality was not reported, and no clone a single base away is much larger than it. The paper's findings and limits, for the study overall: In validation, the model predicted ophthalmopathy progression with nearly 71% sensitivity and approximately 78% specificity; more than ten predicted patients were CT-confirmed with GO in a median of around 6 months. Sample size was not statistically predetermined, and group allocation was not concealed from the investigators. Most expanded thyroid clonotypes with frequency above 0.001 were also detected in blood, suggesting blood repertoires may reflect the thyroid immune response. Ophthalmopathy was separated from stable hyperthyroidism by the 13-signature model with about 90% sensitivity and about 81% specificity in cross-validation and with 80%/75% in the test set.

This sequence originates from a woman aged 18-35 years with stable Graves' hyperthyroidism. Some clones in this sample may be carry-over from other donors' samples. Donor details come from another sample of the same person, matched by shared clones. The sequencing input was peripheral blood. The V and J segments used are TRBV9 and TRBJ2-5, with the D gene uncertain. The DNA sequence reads TGTGCCAGCAGCGTAGATAGACAAGAGACCCAGTACTTC. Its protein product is CASSVDRQETQYF.